These 26 T cell receptor beta chains were all obtained from the same sample, sequenced in a study of blood T cell repertoires in COVID-19. Produced via immunoSEQ multiplex PCR; TCRdb's table is partial and in-frame only. This sample yields 90,000 or so clones, of which around nine tenths are seen a single time; 1% to 1.5% belongs to the top ten. Sample: peripheral blood. The receptors were sampled from a man aged 80 or over with active or convalescent COVID-19.

The CDR3 DNA follows: TGTGCCACCAGTAAACAGGGGACTCAGCCCCAGCATTTT. It is translated as CATSKQGTQPQHF. The rearrangement joins TRBV24-1 to TRBJ1-5; 7 bases agree with TRBD1. J lost 6 bases, V lost 6 bases, and 4 bases had no gene match. The germline CDR1 and CDR2 sequences are KGHDR and SFDVKD. This CDR3 spans 13 amino acids.

V is TRBV5-1 and J is TRBJ1-1; 10 bases are shared with TRBD1. The CDR3 has 19 amino acids. Looked up from germline, CDR1 is SGHRS and CDR2 is YFSETQ. Trimming took 3 bases from V and 1 from J; bases not matched to a gene: 15. The CDR3 loop is CASSSYSVTGGAGNTEAFF. The CDR3 DNA follows: TGCGCCAGCAGCTCGTATTCGGTGACAGGGGGCGCGGGGAACACTGAAGCTTTCTTT.

This clone is a singleton in its sample. The chain employs TRBV7-2 and TRBJ2-1, with 7 bases aligning to TRBD2. The germline V gene encodes CDR1 SGHTA and CDR2 FQGNSA. V shed 1 base and J 7 bases; nucleotides not matched to a gene: 10. The CDR3 totals 16 residues. As DNA, the CDR3 is TGTGCCAGCAGCTTAGAGCCTAGCGGACTCCGGAATGAGCAGTTCTTC. Protein: CASSLEPSGLRNEQFF.

This clone was observed a few times. V is TRBV4-1 and J is TRBJ1-2; unclear D gene. There are 13 residues in the CDR3. CDR1 is MGHRA and CDR2 is YSYEKL in the germline V gene. V was cut by 3 bases and J by 3 bases, with 8 bases left in between. DNA of the CDR3: TGCGCCAGCAGCCAGCAGGACTACTATGGCTACACCTTC. Translation gives CASSQQDYYGYTF.

This clone appeared a few times. The gene calls are TRBV2 and TRBJ1-5, with a possible D match to TRBD1 (6 bases). Trimming shortened V by 6 bases and J by 6 bases, and 12 bases separated the two germline ends. Germline-derived CDR1 and CDR2 are SNHLY and FYNNEI. This CDR3 comprises 13 residues. CDR3 region: CASRIGGAQPQHF. CDR3 nucleotide sequence: TGTGCCAGCAGGATAGGGGGGGCTCAGCCCCAGCATTTT.

The chain couples TRBV28 to TRBJ1-2; D is undetermined. In germline, CDR1 is MDHEN, CDR2 SYDVKM. V was cut by 4 bases and J by 5 bases, with 5 bases left in between. The CDR3 runs 11 residues. The CDR3 loop is CASSSYYGYTF. In DNA, the CDR3 is TGTGCCAGCAGTTCCTATTATGGCTACACCTTC.

This clone was counted only a few times. The chain uses TRBV11-2 and TRBJ1-1, with 7 bases aligning to TRBD1. The J segment lost 5 bases and the V segment lost 1 base, leaving 7 bases of the junction unmatched. The germline V gene has CDR1 SGHAT and CDR2 FQNNGV. This CDR3 is built from 15 residues. The CDR3 coding sequence is TGTGCCAGCAGCTTAGCAGGCAGGGGGAGGACTGAAGCTTTCTTT. It is translated as CASSLAGRGRTEAFF.

This clone appeared a few times. The chain links TRBV5-4 to TRBJ1-1; D might be TRBD1 (6 bases). V lost 4 bases and J 6 bases, leaving 13 bases between the germline ends. CDR1 SGHNT and CDR2 YYREEE come from the germline V gene (reference sequence). CDR3 length: 13 amino acids. CDR3 nucleotides: TGTGCCAGCAGCCCAGACAGGTCCTCTGAAGCTTTCTTT. This translates into CASSPDRSSEAFF.

This clone was seen a single time. The chain carries TRBV25-1 and TRBJ2-7; TRBD2 is a possible D gene (5 bases). V was shortened by 8 bases and J by 0 bases, with 8 bases between the two germline ends. CDR3 length: 12 amino acids. Germline lookup yields CDR1 MGHDK and CDR2 SYGVNS. Written as DNA, the CDR3 is TGTGCCAGCGCCACTAGCTCCTACGAGCAGTACTTC. This encodes CASATSSYEQYF.

The J gene is TRBJ2-7, the V gene TRBV10-2, with a tentative D call TRBD2 (6 bases). Germline assignment: CDR1 WSHSY and CDR2 SAAADI. The CDR3 length is 13 residues. V was cut by 5 bases and J by 1 base, with 9 bases left in between. CDR3 loop: CASSYGTSYEQYF. CDR3 in DNA: TGCGCCAGCAGTTATGGGACTTCCTACGAGCAGTACTTC.

The CDR3 protein is CASSSSGTPNTEAFF. DNA for the CDR3: TGTGCCAGTAGTTCTTCCGGGACACCGAACACTGAAGCTTTCTTT. The chain employs TRBV19 and TRBJ1-1; D may be TRBD1 (6 bases). The CDR3 has 15 residues. Trimming removed 5 bases at V and 1 base at J, with 14 bases between. In germline, CDR1 is LNHDA, CDR2 SQIVND (reference sequence).

V and J are TRBV18 and TRBJ1-3; 12 nucleotides line up with TRBD1. Germline V gene lookup returns CDR1 KGHSH and CDR2 LQKENI. J lost 4 bases, V lost 3 bases, and 1 base had no gene match. CDR3 size: 15 residues. The CDR3 nucleotides are TGTGCCAGCTCACCTGGGACAGGGGGCGGAAACACCATATATTTT. Protein: CASSPGTGGGNTIYF.

This sequence joins TRBV29-1 and TRBJ1-4; D unresolved. V lost 4 bases and J 8 bases, leaving 11 bases between the germline ends. Germline V lookup: CDR1 SQVTM, CDR2 ANQGSEA. The CDR3 is 12 amino acids. This chain's CDR3 is CSVGWLGEKLFF. The DNA of the CDR3 is TGCAGCGTTGGGTGGTTGGGCGAAAAACTGTTTTTT.

The rearrangement joins TRBV20-1 to TRBJ1-1; D perhaps matches TRBD1 (5 bases). V lost 0 bases to trimming and J lost 8 bases, with 7 bases between them. The CDR3 extends over 11 amino acids. The germline V gene has CDR1 DFQATT and CDR2 SNEGSKA (reference sequence). Written as DNA, the CDR3 is TGCAGTGCTAGAGAGGGGGGAGAAGCTTTCTTT. Translated: CSAREGGEAFF.

The chain combines TRBV7-9 with TRBJ2-2; 11 nucleotides match TRBD2. J lost 8 bases, V lost 10 bases, and 18 bases had no gene match. This CDR3 is 17 amino acids long. Germline V gene data show CDR1 as SEHNR and CDR2 as FQNEAQ (reference sequence). CDR3 in amino acids: CATQRTAGLADLGELFF. The CDR3 DNA follows: TGTGCCACCCAAAGGACAGCGGGACTAGCGGACTTGGGGGAGCTGTTTTTT.

V is TRBV5-1 and J is TRBJ1-5; 8 bases align to TRBD1. CDR1 SGHRS and CDR2 YFSETQ come from the germline V gene. This CDR3 comprises 13 residues. Losses at the gene ends were 4 bases for V and 7 bases for J; bases not matched to a gene: 4. CDR3: CASSETGDQPQHF. As DNA, the CDR3 is TGCGCCAGCAGCGAGACAGGGGACCAGCCCCAGCATTTT. Full variable domain (outside the CDR3, taken from reference TRBV5-1 and TRBJ1-5): KAGVTQTPRYLIKTRGQQVTLSCSPISGHRSVSWYQQTPGQGLQFLFEYFSETQRNKGNFPGRFSGRQFSNSRSEMNVSTLELGDSALYLCASSETGDQPQHFGDGTRLSIL.

The chain has TRBV11-1 and TRBJ2-1, with 8 nucleotides matching TRBD2. V was pared by 1 base and J by 7 bases, with 6 bases of the junction left unmatched. The CDR3 loop spans 15 amino acids. The germline V gene has CDR1 SGHAT and CDR2 FQDESV (reference sequence). Written as DNA, the CDR3 is TGTGCCAGCAGCTTAGACGGGAGGGCCGGAAATGAGCAGTTCTTC. Protein sequence: CASSLDGRAGNEQFF.

The chain uses TRBV5-1 and TRBJ1-6, with 7 bases fitting TRBD1. V trimming: 0 bases; J trimming: 5 bases; junction bases outside the gene matches: 5. Germline assignment: CDR1 SGHRS and CDR2 YFSETQ. This CDR3 region has 16 residues. The CDR3 sequence is CASSLGTGENNSPLHF. For the CDR3, the DNA is TGCGCCAGCAGCTTGGGGACAGGCGAGAATAATTCACCCCTCCACTTT. Variable domain in full (rest from reference TRBV5-1 and TRBJ1-6): KAGVTQTPRYLIKTRGQQVTLSCSPISGHRSVSWYQQTPGQGLQFLFEYFSETQRNKGNFPGRFSGRQFSNSRSEMNVSTLELGDSALYLCASSLGTGENNSPLHFGNGTRLTVT.

The count of this clone is one. This chain uses TRBV29-1 with TRBJ2-1; 7 bases fit TRBD1. Germline-derived CDR1 and CDR2 are SQVTM and ANQGSEA. This CDR3 contains 16 residues. V lost 5 bases, J lost 6 bases, and 16 bases stayed unmatched. CDR3 in amino acids: CSVRGQITQMSNEQFF. CDR3 DNA: TGCAGCGTTAGGGGACAGATCACCCAGATGAGCAATGAGCAGTTCTTC.

J is TRBJ2-7 and V is TRBV10-1; 7 bases line up with TRBD1. The V gene's germline CDR1 is WNHNN and CDR2 SYGVQD (reference sequence). Trimming at V came to 9 bases and at J to 3 bases, leaving 8 bases not matched to a gene. This CDR3 spans 13 amino acids. As DNA, the CDR3 is TGCGCCAGACAGGGGAATTTGGACTACGAGCAGTACTTC. Translated: CARQGNLDYEQYF.

Worth noting for this clone: At the DNA level, this CDR3 is encoded by other sequences in the same sample as well. The chain recombines TRBV27 with TRBJ1-1; weak D call: TRBD1 (5 bases). The CDR3 spans 15 residues. Trimming pared 0 bases from V and 0 bases from J, leaving 8 bases between. Germline V gene data show CDR1 as MNHEY and CDR2 as SMNVEV (reference sequence). CDR3 in DNA: TGTGCCAGCAGTTTATCAGGAGGGGTGAACACTGAAGCTTTCTTT. Protein sequence: CASSLSGGVNTEAFF.

The V call is TRBV7-8, the J call TRBJ1-6; D not resolved. Germline assignment: CDR1 SGHVS and CDR2 FQNEAQ. Trimming pared 2 bases from V and 7 bases from J, leaving 9 bases between. The CDR3 is 14 amino acids. The CDR3 protein is CASSLLRTNSPLHF. The CDR3 DNA sequence: TGTGCCAGCAGCTTACTCAGAACCAATTCACCCCTCCACTTT.

CDR3 amino acids: CASMPRDRGDQPQHF. CDR3 coding DNA: TGTGCCAGCATGCCGCGGGACAGGGGGGATCAGCCCCAGCATTTT. This chain uses TRBV28 with TRBJ1-5; 11 positions agree with TRBD1. V shed 7 bases and J 5 bases; nucleotides not matched to a gene: 7. This CDR3 has 15 amino acids. Germline CDR1 reads MDHEN; CDR2 reads SYDVKM.

V usage is TRBV24-1 and J usage is TRBJ2-3; a weak D match, TRBD1 (5 bases). Germline V CDR1 and CDR2: KGHDR, SFDVKD. The length of the CDR3 is 13 residues. V was shortened by 5 bases and J by 3 bases, with 8 bases between the two germline ends. The CDR3 region is CATSASGTDTQYF. Here the CDR3 DNA reads TGTGCCACCAGTGCGTCAGGGACAGATACGCAGTATTTT.

V and J are TRBV24-1 and TRBJ2-3; D not resolved. Trimming removed 3 bases from V and 2 bases from J, with 5 bases in between. Germline V gene lookup returns CDR1 KGHDR and CDR2 SFDVKD. The length of the CDR3 is 13 residues. CDR3 DNA: TGTGCCACCAGTGATACAGCCACAGATACGCAGTATTTT. It specifies CATSDTATDTQYF.

The chain combines TRBV3-1 (or the pseudogene TRBV3-2) with TRBJ2-1; 7 bases line up with TRBD2. Germline V gene data show CDR1 as LGHDT and CDR2 as YNNKEL (reference sequence). The V gene end was trimmed by 1 base and the J gene end by 5 bases; junction bases not matched to a gene: 2. This CDR3 contains 14 residues. The CDR3 nucleotides read TGTGCCAGCAGCCAAGGGACTAGTGACAATGAGCAGTTCTTC. Translated: CASSQGTSDNEQFF.